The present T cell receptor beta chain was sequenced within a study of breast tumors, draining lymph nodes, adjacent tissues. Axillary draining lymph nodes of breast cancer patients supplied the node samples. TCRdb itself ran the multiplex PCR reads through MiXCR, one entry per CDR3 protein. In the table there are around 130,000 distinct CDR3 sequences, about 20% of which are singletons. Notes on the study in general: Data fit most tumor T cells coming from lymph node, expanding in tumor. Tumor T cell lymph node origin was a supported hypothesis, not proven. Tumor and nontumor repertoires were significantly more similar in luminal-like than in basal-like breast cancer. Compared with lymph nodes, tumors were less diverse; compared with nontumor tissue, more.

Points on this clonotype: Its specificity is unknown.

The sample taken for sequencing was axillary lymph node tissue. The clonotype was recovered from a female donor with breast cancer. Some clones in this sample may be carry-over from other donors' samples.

The CDR3 here is CASSFKGGGVGAKNIQYF. The DNA of the CDR3 is TGTGCCAGCAGTTTTAAGGGTGGGGGCGTGGGAGCCAAAAACATTCAGTACTTC. The chain has TRBV12-3 or TRBV12-4 and TRBJ2-4; possible D gene TRBD1, 6 bases. The CDR3 sequence is 18 residues long. Deletions cut 3 bases from V and 0 bases from J, with 18 bases between.